A few counts support the clone carrying this T cell receptor delta chain. This specimen comes from a study of gamma-delta chains in newborns, infants, children. Germline V gene lookup returns CDR1 GEAIGNYY and CDR2 EKD. The length of the CDR3 is 15 residues. V lost 0 bases to trimming and J lost 1 base; unmatched junction nucleotides: 4. TCRdb re-analyzed the reads via CATT. The sample holds 1,100 or so delta-chain clones, around 3.4% seen once. Sequencing input: blood. The receptor was isolated from a child who was a newborn, infant or young child, either healthy, febrile or measles-vaccinated (not recorded which). V gene TRDV2 combines with J gene TRDJ1, with TRDD3 matching 7 bases. CDR3 region: CACDTVGDSTDKLIF. The CDR3 bases are TGTGCCTGTGACACCGTCGGGGATAGCACCGATAAACTCATCTTT.